Listed below are T cell receptor beta chains from one sample, sequenced in a study of cytomegalovirus exposure and HLA in healthy donors. Generated by immunoSEQ multiplex PCR, the TCRdb table keeps only in-frame clones and is missing some. The table includes around 110,000 clones, approximately 80% detected once. Sequencing used PBMCs. The receptors come from a woman aged 25 to 39 in good health and CMV-seronegative. Each CDR3 is given with its conserved first and last residue. D genes are given only for firm matches. A clone size is listed for some rows: how often the clone was seen (once, few, many), or a class if it is expanded.

d_call,j_call,clone_size,v_call,cdr3_aa,cdr3_nt
TRBD1,TRBJ2-2,.,TRBV27,CASSSGGTGRYTGELFF,TGTGCCAGCAGTAGTGGGGGGACAGGGCGATACACCGGGGAGCTGTTTTTT
.,TRBJ2-7,.,TRBV14,CASSQDFQGQYF,TGTGCCAGCAGCCAAGATTTTCAGGGGCAGTACTTC
TRBD2,TRBJ2-7,once,TRBV29-1,CSVSGAREQYF,TGCAGCGTTAGCGGGGCGAGGGAGCAGTACTTC
.,TRBJ1-2,.,TRBV21-1,CARGQGNYGYTF,TGTGCCAGGGGACAGGGGAACTATGGCTACACCTTC
TRBD1,TRBJ1-4,.,TRBV2,CASSRDGQGGEKLFF,TGTGCCAGCAGTCGGGACGGACAGGGGGGAGAAAAACTGTTTTTT
.,TRBJ2-5,.,TRBV6-1,CASTRDLRETQYF,TGTGCCAGCACGCGGGACCTCAGGGAGACCCAGTACTTC
TRBD1,TRBJ1-5,.,TRBV2,CASSATGGNQPQHF,TGTGCCAGCAGTGCGACAGGGGGCAATCAGCCCCAGCATTTT
TRBD2,TRBJ2-2,.,TRBV5-8,CASSLLRASGRGNTGELFF,TGTGCCAGCAGCTTGTTGAGGGCTAGCGGGAGAGGGAACACCGGGGAGCTGTTTTTT
.,TRBJ2-7,.,TRBV29-1,CSVGGSSYEQYF,TGCAGCGTTGGTGGGAGCTCCTACGAGCAGTACTTC
TRBD2,TRBJ2-5,.,TRBV6-1,CASSGPGGFQTQYF,TGTGCCAGCAGTGGGCCCGGGGGGTTTCAGACCCAGTACTTC
.,TRBJ1-5,few,TRBV19,CASSQAYSNQPQHF,TGTGCCAGTAGCCAGGCCTATAGCAATCAGCCCCAGCATTTT
TRBD1,TRBJ1-1,.,TRBV19,CASSIKGQGARGAFF,TGTGCCAGTAGTATAAAGGGACAGGGGGCGCGAGGAGCTTTCTTT
TRBD1,TRBJ1-5,.,TRBV7-8,CASSTGTENQPQHF,TGTGCCAGCAGCACCGGGACAGAAAATCAGCCCCAGCATTTT
.,TRBJ2-1,.,TRBV2,CASSERDTTYNEQFF,TGTGCCAGCAGTGAAAGGGACACGACCTACAATGAGCAGTTCTTC